The 11 T cell receptor beta chains listed next were all sequenced from one sample in a study of T cell repertoires in cytomegalovirus infection. In TCRdb, the reads were re-called with MiXCR into one record per CDR3 protein. The data contain approximately 250,000 distinct CDR3 sequences, 9% to 15% of them singletons. The sequencing input was PBMCs. These receptors came from a human donor in good health (CMV status not recorded). Some clones in this sample may be carry-over from other donors' samples.

V usage is TRBV20-1 and J usage is TRBJ1-6; D is unresolved. V was pared by 0 bases and J by 14 bases, with 5 bases between. Germline V lookup: CDR1 DFQATT, CDR2 SNEGSKA (reference sequence). This CDR3 is built from 10 residues. The CDR3 DNA sequence: TGCAGTGCTAGAGATAAAACCCTCCACTTT. Translated, it gives CSARDKTLHF.

There are a few counts of this clonotype. The chain combines TRBV5-1 with TRBJ2-7; a weak D match, TRBD1 (5 bases). Deletions cut 6 bases from V and 0 bases from J, with 13 bases between. The CDR3 sequence is 14 residues long. CDR1 and CDR2 (germline): SGHRS, YFSETQ. For the CDR3, the DNA is TGCGCCAGCACCCAGCAGACAGACTCCTACGAGCAGTACTTC. It codes for CASTQQTDSYEQYF. Complete variable domain (other parts from reference TRBV5-1 and TRBJ2-7): KAGVTQTPRYLIKTRGQQVTLSCSPISGHRSVSWYQQTPGQGLQFLFEYFSETQRNKGNFPGRFSGRQFSNSRSEMNVSTLELGDSALYLCASTQQTDSYEQYFGPGTRLTVT.

This clonotype appeared many times. The gene calls are TRBV7-8 and TRBJ2-1; D is unresolved. V was clipped by 4 bases and J by 5 bases, with 21 bases between them. Germline V CDR1 and CDR2: SGHVS, FQNEAQ. The CDR3 totals 17 residues. CDR3 DNA sequence: TGTGCCAGCAGCTGGAACCTGGGGAAGTCTCGGGACAATGAGCAGTTCTTC. Its protein product is CASSWNLGKSRDNEQFF.

There are many counts of this clonotype. V usage is TRBV4-2 and J usage is TRBJ1-1; 12 bases match TRBD1. V was pared by 4 bases and J by 8 bases, with 5 bases of the junction left unmatched. The germline V gene encodes CDR1 LGHNA and CDR2 YNFKEQ. The CDR3 consists of 14 residues. This CDR3 is CASSPAGTGGEAFF. The CDR3 coding sequence is TGTGCCAGCAGCCCCGCCGGGACAGGGGGCGAAGCTTTCTTT.

This clonotype was seen many times. V gene TRBV7-3 combines with J gene TRBJ2-5; D is unclear. This CDR3 region has 14 residues. The germline V gene encodes CDR1 SGHTA and CDR2 FQGTGA. Trimming cost V 1 base and J 4 bases, with 10 bases left between them. CDR3 protein: CASSLNRVGETQYF. The CDR3 DNA follows: TGTGCCAGCAGCTTAAATAGGGTGGGAGAGACCCAGTACTTC.

This rearrangement joins TRBV9 to TRBJ2-7; D perhaps matches TRBD1 (6 bases). The germline V gene encodes CDR1 SGDLS and CDR2 YYNGEE. V lost 4 bases, J lost 7 bases, and 15 bases lay in between. This CDR3 has 13 amino acids. The CDR3 loop is CASSPADSGEQYF. DNA of the CDR3: TGTGCCAGCAGCCCGGCGGACAGTGGTGAGCAGTACTTC.

The chain has TRBV7-9 and TRBJ2-7, with 13 positions matching TRBD2. Germline CDR1 reads SEHNR; CDR2 reads FQNEAQ (reference sequence). The CDR3 loop spans 17 amino acids. With 1 base clipped from V and 0 bases from J, the junction kept 3 bases outside the gene matches. This CDR3 reads CASSLGLAGGLSYEQYF. In DNA form, the CDR3 reads TGTGCCAGCAGCTTAGGACTAGCGGGAGGACTCTCCTACGAGCAGTACTTC.

This clonotype showed up just a few times. The V call is TRBV29-1, the J call TRBJ2-6; D is unclear. CDR1 is SQVTM, CDR2 ANQGSEA, per germline. The CDR3 has 14 residues. V lost 4 bases and J lost 4, with 11 bases in between. CDR3 loop: CSVGPSLGANVLTF. Written as DNA, the CDR3 is TGCAGCGTTGGTCCGTCCCTCGGGGCCAACGTCCTGACTTTC. The variable domain in full, completed from reference TRBV29-1 and TRBJ2-6, reads SAVISQKPSRDICQRGTSLTIQCQVDSQVTMMFWYRQQPGQSLTLIATANQGSEATYESGFVIDKFPISRPNLTFSTLTVSNMSPEDSSIYLCSVGPSLGANVLTFGAGSRLTVL.

Many counts were recorded for this clonotype. The gene calls are TRBV7-6 and TRBJ2-2; D tentatively reads TRBD1 or TRBD2 (5 bases each). Germline CDR1 is SGHVS and CDR2 is FNYEAQ. V was cut by 5 bases and J by 5 bases, with 15 bases left in between. The CDR3 is 15 residues long. Here the CDR3 reads CASSATGTLTGELFF. For the CDR3, the DNA is TGTGCCAGCAGCGCCACGGGGACGTTAACCGGGGAGCTGTTTTTT. Looking up the rest from reference TRBV7-6 and TRBJ2-2 gives the full variable domain: GAGVSQSPRYKVTKRGQDVALRCDPISGHVSLYWYRQALGQGPEFLTYFNYEAQQDKSGLPNDRFSAERPEGSISTLTIQRTEQRDSAMYRCASSATGTLTGELFFGEGSRLTVL.

The table lists this clonotype with a few counts. CDR3 in DNA: TGTGCCAGCAGCCCCGGGACAGATGGCTACACCTTC. It yields the protein CASSPGTDGYTF. V is TRBV3-1 and J is TRBJ1-2; 7 bases are a match to TRBD1. The trim removed 4 bases at V and 6 bases at J, leaving 2 bases unmatched. In germline, CDR1 is LGHDT, CDR2 YNNKEL (reference sequence). There are 12 residues in the CDR3. The entire variable domain, with the rest obtained from reference TRBV3-1 and TRBJ1-2, is as follows: DTAVSQTPKYLVTQMGNDKSIKCEQNLGHDTMYWYKQDSKKFLKIMFSYNNKELIINETVPNRFSPKSPDKAHLNLHINSLELGDSAVYFCASSPGTDGYTFGSGTRLTVV.

This clonotype was counted at least ten times. The chain joins TRBV7-2 to TRBJ1-2; no firm D call. The CDR3 contains 13 residues. Trimming pared 7 bases from V and 9 bases from J, leaving 18 bases between. CDR1 and CDR2 from the germline V gene are SGHTA and FQGNSA. The CDR3 spells CASTFSGRVRYTF. The CDR3 coding sequence is TGTGCCAGCACCTTTAGTGGTAGGGTACGCTACACCTTC. Variable domain in full (rest from reference TRBV7-2 and TRBJ1-2): GAGVSQSPSNKVTEKGKDVELRCDPISGHTALYWYRQSLGQGLEFLIYFQGNSAPDKSGLPSDRFSAERTGGSVSTLTIQRTQQEDSAVYLCASTFSGRVRYTFGSGTRLTVV.